Below are 15 T cell receptor beta chains sequenced from a single sample in a study of blood T cell repertoires in COVID-19. Clones were sequenced by immunoSEQ multiplex PCR, and TCRdb holds only the in-frame ones, with some missing. Of 90,000 to 120,000 clones listed, 65% to 90% are singletons. Sample: peripheral blood. The receptors were gathered from a man aged 55 to 70 with acute or convalescent COVID-19.

The chain uses TRBV5-4 and TRBJ2-5; 11 positions match TRBD1. V dropped 6 bases and J dropped 5; count of bases not matched to a gene: 6. Germline V CDR1 and CDR2: SGHNT, YYREEE (reference sequence). CDR3 size: 14 residues. The CDR3 bases are TGTGCCAGCATTGGGGACAGGGGGTCGGAGACCCAGTACTTC. This translates into CASIGDRGSETQYF.

This chain connects TRBV10-3 to TRBJ2-6; tentative D call: TRBD2 (5 bases). Germline V gene sequence: CDR1 ENHRY, CDR2 SYGVKD. With 6 bases removed from V and 0 bases from J, the gap between germline ends came to 6 bases. The CDR3 loop spans 14 amino acids. CDR3 coding DNA: TGTGCCATCAGACGGGGCTCTGGGGCCAACGTCCTGACTTTC. Its translation: CAIRRGSGANVLTF.

In nucleotides, the CDR3 is TGTGCCAGCAGCTTTCAGGGGGGTAGCACCGGGGAGCTGTTTTTT. Protein product: CASSFQGGSTGELFF. The V gene is TRBV7-9, the J gene TRBJ2-2, with D tentatively TRBD1 (7 bases). Germline V gene sequence: CDR1 SEHNR, CDR2 FQNEAQ (reference sequence). V gave up 3 bases and J gave up 4 bases, with 12 bases separating them. This CDR3 has 15 amino acids.

This clone has a handful of counts. The chain carries TRBV27 and TRBJ2-1, with D tentatively TRBD1 (6 bases). Germline lookup yields CDR1 MNHEY and CDR2 SMNVEV (reference sequence). This CDR3 spans 14 amino acids. Trimming removed 6 bases from V and 6 bases from J, with 15 bases in between. The CDR3: CASRRQVNSNEQFF. DNA for the CDR3: TGTGCCAGCAGGCGACAGGTAAACTCCAATGAGCAGTTCTTC.

The chain carries TRBV25-1 and TRBJ2-7; TRBD1 agrees at 9 bases. The V gene end was trimmed by 4 bases and the J gene end by 3 bases; junction bases not matched to a gene: 1. Looked up from germline, CDR1 is MGHDK and CDR2 is SYGVNS. The CDR3 has 13 residues. For the CDR3, the DNA is TGTGCCAGCAGTGGGACAGGGGTCTACGAGCAGTACTTC. Translation: CASSGTGVYEQYF.

The chain employs TRBV28 and TRBJ2-7, with 12 bases identical to TRBD2. The CDR3 covers 15 residues. Germline values: CDR1 MDHEN, CDR2 SYDVKM. The V and J ends lost 6 bases and 6 bases, in that order; junction bases with no gene match: 9. The CDR3, as DNA: TGTGCCAGCAGGAACTCTAGCGGGAGGGCAGGCGAGCAGTACTTC. Amino acids: CASRNSSGRAGEQYF.

V and J are TRBV15 and TRBJ1-2; the D gene is possibly TRBD1 (5 bases). CDR3 size: 17 residues. Trimming shortened V by 0 bases and J by 2 bases, and 16 bases separated the two germline ends. The germline CDR1 and CDR2 sequences are LNHNV and YYDKDF (reference sequence). The DNA of the CDR3 is TGTGCCACCAGCAGAGACCTCAGGGTAAGCTCAAACTATGGCTACACCTTC. This codes for CATSRDLRVSSNYGYTF.

The chain has TRBV6-1 and TRBJ2-7; TRBD1 matches 9 bases. With V trimmed by 3 bases and J by 1 base, 10 bases remained unmatched. Germline V lookup: CDR1 MNHNS, CDR2 SASEGT. This CDR3 is built from 17 residues. The CDR3 DNA reads as TGTGCCAGCAGTGATGGCCCGGACAGGGGACGTTCCTACGAGCAGTACTTC. Translation: CASSDGPDRGRSYEQYF.

This chain joins TRBV14 and TRBJ1-1; weak D call: TRBD1 (6 bases). The V end was cut by 0 bases, the J end by 10 bases, with 15 bases between. The CDR3 loop spans 14 amino acids. From germline, CDR1 is SGHDN and CDR2 FVKESK. The CDR3 protein is CASSQDSRGRGAFF. CDR3 bases: TGTGCCAGCAGCCAAGATTCGAGGGGCAGGGGAGCTTTCTTT. The full variable domain, its missing parts supplied by reference TRBV14 and TRBJ1-1, is EAGVTQFPSHSVIEKGQTVTLRCDPISGHDNLYWYRRVMGKEIKFLLHFVKESKQDESGMPNNRFLAERTGGTYSTLKVQPAELEDSGVYFCASSQDSRGRGAFFGQGTRLTVV.

The V call is TRBV7-2, the J call TRBJ1-6, with D unresolved. This CDR3 spans 12 amino acids. Trimming removed 5 bases at V and 8 bases at J, with 7 bases between. Germline values: CDR1 SGHTA, CDR2 FQGNSA. For the CDR3, the DNA is TGTGCCAGCAGCCTACTACATTCACCCCTCCACTTT. Amino acids: CASSLLHSPLHF.

The CDR3 is CASSFLAGGRGNNEQFF. CDR3 DNA sequence: TGTGCCAGCAGCTTCCTAGCGGGAGGGCGTGGCAACAATGAGCAGTTCTTC. The rearrangement uses TRBV5-8 and TRBJ2-1, with TRBD2 matching 12 bases. Trimming cost V 2 bases and J 5 bases; bases outside gene matches: 8. CDR3 length equals 17 residues. Germline V CDR1 and CDR2: SGHTS, YDEGEE.

The chain has TRBV14 and TRBJ1-5; D ambiguous. The germline V gene encodes CDR1 SGHDN and CDR2 FVKESK. This CDR3 has 16 amino acids. The ends were cut back, 2 bases at V and 3 bases at J, with 14 bases in the middle. CDR3: CASSQISRGVNQPQHF. In nucleotides, the CDR3 is TGTGCCAGCAGCCAAATCTCACGGGGAGTCAATCAGCCCCAGCATTTT.

The V and J genes are TRBV11-3 and TRBJ2-1; D gene uncertain. The CDR3 extends over 14 amino acids. The germline V and J ends were trimmed by 2 bases and 4 bases, with 9 bases remaining between them. Germline values: CDR1 SGHNT, CDR2 YENEEA. CDR3 coding DNA: TGTGCCAGCAGCTTATCACTACTTTACAATGAGCAGTTCTTC. The encoded protein is CASSLSLLYNEQFF.

This chain connects TRBV7-2 to TRBJ2-1, with 10 bases fitting TRBD2. The V and J ends lost 1 base and 0 bases, in that order; junction bases with no gene match: 9. Germline loops: CDR1 SGHTA, CDR2 FQGNSA. The CDR3 covers 19 residues. CDR3 sequence (DNA): TGTGCCAGCAGCTTAGTTAGCGGGAGGTTACCGAGCTCCTACAATGAGCAGTTCTTC. Its protein is CASSLVSGRLPSSYNEQFF.

The V call is TRBV7-9, the J call TRBJ2-1, with a weak D call TRBD1 (6 bases). This CDR3 is 16 amino acids long. Germline V gives CDR1 SEHNR, CDR2 FQNEAQ (reference sequence). V was shortened by 5 bases and J by 5 bases, with 19 bases between the two germline ends. The CDR3, as DNA: TGTGCCAGCAGCCCAGGGGCGCGGAGTCGGGACAATGAGCAGTTCTTC. Translated, it gives CASSPGARSRDNEQFF.